The 32 T cell receptor beta chains listed next were all sequenced from one sample in a study of shared clonotypes between healthy human individuals. Sequenced by immunoSEQ multiplex PCR; TCRdb stores in-frame clones only, minus some. There are millions of clones in the sample; approximately 94% occur only once, and more than 0.12% lies in the top ten. Sequencing input: naive CD4+ T cells sorted from blood. Subset reported: CD45RA+ positively selected. These receptors originate from a man aged 18 to 30 in good health.

The DNA of the CDR3 is TGTGCCAGCAGCCCGGGGGGGATCACAGATACGCAGTATTTT. Translation: CASSPGGITDTQYF. This sequence joins TRBV2 and TRBJ2-3, with 8 bases lining up with TRBD2. V lost 6 bases and J lost 2; bases outside the gene matches: 4. There are 14 residues in the CDR3. Germline V gene data show CDR1 as SNHLY and CDR2 as FYNNEI.

V and J are TRBV21-1 and TRBJ1-4; TRBD1, the D gene given by the table, was not confirmed from the DNA. TRBV21-1 is a pseudogene. CDR3 size: 15 residues. This CDR3 is CASSKVRDRAEKLFF. CDR3 coding DNA: TGTGCCAGCAGCAAAGTGCGGGACAGGGCCGAAAAACTGTTTTTT.

The chain joins TRBV11-2 to TRBJ2-1, with 8 bases lining up with TRBD2. This CDR3 is 14 amino acids long. The V gene end was trimmed by 6 bases and the J gene end by 8 bases; junction bases not matched to a gene: 9. Germline V gene data show CDR1 as SGHAT and CDR2 as FQNNGV. CDR3 in DNA: TGTGCCAGCAGGTCAAGCGGGAGTATATATGAGCAGTTCTTC. It is translated as CASRSSGSIYEQFF.

The chain combines TRBV2 with TRBJ1-4; tentatively, D is TRBD1 (5 bases). V was cut by 7 bases and J by 3 bases, with 12 bases left in between. This CDR3 contains 14 residues. Per germline, CDR1 SNHLY and CDR2 FYNNEI. The CDR3 sequence is CASMNPGPNEKLFF. CDR3 coding DNA: TGTGCCAGCATGAATCCAGGGCCTAATGAAAAACTGTTTTTT.

The V and J genes are TRBV27 and TRBJ2-7; 9 bases are a match to TRBD2. CDR1 MNHEY and CDR2 SMNVEV come from the germline V gene (reference sequence). V gave up 6 bases and J gave up 3 bases; unmatched junction bases: 9. This CDR3 has 15 amino acids. DNA of the CDR3: TGTGCCAGCAGCTCCTGGACTAGCGATCGCTACGAGCAGTACTTC. It codes for CASSSWTSDRYEQYF.

The gene calls are TRBV9 and TRBJ2-2; the match to TRBD1 covers 9 bases. In germline, CDR1 is SGDLS, CDR2 YYNGEE. The V and J ends lost 1 base and 4 bases, in that order; junction bases with no gene match: 8. The CDR3 extends over 17 amino acids. The CDR3 DNA reads TGTGCCAGCAGCGTAAGTGTCGGACAGGGGTTCACCGGGGAGCTGTTTTTT. Translating gives CASSVSVGQGFTGELFF. The full variable domain, in which reference TRBV9 and TRBJ2-2 provide the parts outside the CDR3, is DSGVTQTPKHLITATGQRVTLRCSPRSGDLSVYWYQQSLDQGLQFLIQYYNGEERAKGNILERFSAQQFPDLHSELNLSSLELGDSALYFCASSVSVGQGFTGELFFGEGSRLTVL.

DNA of the CDR3: TGTGCCAGCAGTTCCCCGGACAGGGCTTATGGCTACACCTTC. It translates to CASSSPDRAYGYTF. The chain carries TRBV6-9 and TRBJ1-2; 8 bases map to TRBD1. Losses at the gene ends were 4 bases for V and 5 bases for J; bases not matched to a gene: 6. The CDR3 length is 14 residues. Germline V gives CDR1 MNHGY, CDR2 SVAAGI.

On this clone itself: The same CDR3 arises from other DNA sequences in this sample as well. The V and J genes are TRBV18 and TRBJ1-3; no reliable D call. The ends were cut back, 0 bases at V and 1 base at J, with 4 bases in the middle. Germline values: CDR1 KGHSH, CDR2 LQKENI. The CDR3 spans 14 residues. CDR3 bases: TGTGCCAGCTCACCACCAGGGTCTGGAAACACCATATATTTT. Translation: CASSPPGSGNTIYF.

The rearrangement uses TRBV10-3 and TRBJ1-4, with a weak D call TRBD1 (6 bases). Germline V lookup: CDR1 ENHRY, CDR2 SYGVKD. V was clipped by 10 bases and J by 4 bases, with 19 bases between them. The CDR3 covers 15 residues. The CDR3 coding sequence is TGTGCCACCAGACCCCGGGGGGCCGATAATGAAAAACTGTTTTTT. Translated: CATRPRGADNEKLFF.

V usage is TRBV6-6 and J usage is TRBJ2-3; D unresolved. Per the germline V gene, CDR1 is MNHNY and CDR2 is SVGAGI (reference sequence). CDR3 length: 11 residues. The V and J ends lost 2 bases and 9 bases respectively, with 6 bases between them. CDR3: CASSYKETQYF. The CDR3 DNA reads as TGTGCCAGCAGTTACAAGGAGACGCAGTATTTT.

Turning to this clone: The junction and the germline gene differ at one end; a read error may be behind it. The V gene is TRBV7-2, the J gene TRBJ2-5, with 10 positions matching TRBD2. This CDR3 spans 14 amino acids. Germline-derived CDR1 and CDR2 are SGHTA and FQGNSA. In DNA, the CDR3 is TGTGCCAGCAGCCTAGCGGGAGTAACTGAGACCCAGTACTTC. The encoded protein is CASSLAGVTETQYF.

To note about this clone: A much larger clone differs from this one at a single base, so this may be a read error. This specimen includes other DNA sequences encoding the same CDR3. The genes are TRBV7-2 and TRBJ2-7; 8 positions match TRBD1. Germline assignment: CDR1 SGHTA and CDR2 FQGNSA. CDR3 size: 15 residues. The chain's CDR3 is CASSLGQGGIYEQYF. As DNA, the CDR3 is TGTGCCAGTAGCTTAGGACAGGGTGGTATCTACGAGCAGTACTTC.

The J gene is TRBJ2-1, the V gene TRBV9; possibly TRBD2 for D (6 bases). Trimming cost V 0 bases and J 1 base, with 17 bases left between them. The CDR3 length is 18 residues. Germline CDR1 and CDR2: SGDLS and YYNGEE. The CDR3 protein is CASSVGLASTSSYNEQFF. The CDR3 DNA is TGTGCCAGCAGCGTAGGGCTAGCGAGTACGAGTTCCTACAATGAGCAGTTCTTC.

The chain uses TRBV5-1 and TRBJ2-7; 12 bases fit TRBD2. The J segment lost 6 bases and the V segment lost 5 bases, leaving 21 bases of the junction unmatched. CDR3 size: 19 residues. Germline values: CDR1 SGHRS, CDR2 YFSETQ. CDR3 coding DNA: TGCGCCAGCAGTCCACGGACTAGCGGGATGATAGGCCCCCGGATCGAGCAGTACTTC. It encodes CASSPRTSGMIGPRIEQYF.

The chain couples TRBV6-5 to TRBJ2-5; D is unresolved. Germline lookup yields CDR1 MNHEY and CDR2 SVGAGI. CDR3 length equals 13 residues. V was trimmed by 6 bases and J by 2 bases, leaving 10 bases between them. The CDR3 loop reads CASRPAEQETQYF. CDR3 DNA: TGTGCCAGCAGACCGGCAGAACAAGAGACCCAGTACTTC.

The chain couples TRBV5-1 to TRBJ2-4; the D gene is possibly TRBD1 (6 bases). The length of the CDR3 is 14 residues. CDR1 is SGHRS, CDR2 YFSETQ, per germline. V lost 4 bases to trimming and J lost 7 bases, with 15 bases between them. CDR3 sequence (DNA): TGCGCCAGCAGCCAGGGGTTAAGCCCTAACATTCAGTACTTC. Translating gives CASSQGLSPNIQYF.

This chain joins TRBV11-2 and TRBJ2-3; 12 bases align to TRBD1. V lost 4 bases, J lost 8 bases, and 10 bases stayed unmatched. The CDR3 contains 16 residues. The germline gives CDR1 SGHAT, CDR2 FQNNGV. For the CDR3, the DNA is TGTGCCAGCAGCTACCTCGGGACAGGGGGCGAACTTACGCAGTATTTT. It yields the protein CASSYLGTGGELTQYF. The complete variable domain, with remaining parts taken from reference TRBV11-2 and TRBJ2-3, reads EAGVAQSPRYKIIEKRQSVAFWCNPISGHATLYWYQQILGQGPKLLIQFQNNGVVDDSQLPKDRFSAERLKGVDSTLKIQPAKLEDSAVYLCASSYLGTGGELTQYFGPGTRLTVL.

The chain joins TRBV5-1 to TRBJ1-1; D not resolved. Trimming removed 0 bases from V and 3 bases from J, with 9 bases in between. The CDR3 runs to 14 residues. Germline V lookup: CDR1 SGHRS, CDR2 YFSETQ. CDR3 nucleotide sequence: TGCGCCAGCAGCTTGGCTTACGTCCACACTGAAGCTTTCTTT. Its protein product is CASSLAYVHTEAFF.

V and J are TRBV27 and TRBJ1-5; D is uncertain. Looked up from germline, CDR1 is MNHEY and CDR2 is SMNVEV (reference sequence). V lost 2 bases, J lost 0 bases, and 8 bases lay in between. The CDR3 runs to 15 residues. The DNA of the CDR3 is TGTGCCAGCAGTTTAAGGGCGTATAGCAATCAGCCCCAGCATTTT. This codes for CASSLRAYSNQPQHF.

The DNA for the CDR3 is TGTGCCAGCTCTAGGGACAGTAGAGGCGGGGAGCTGTTTTTT. It encodes CASSRDSRGGELFF. The rearrangement uses TRBV2 and TRBJ2-2; 7 nucleotides agree with TRBD1. Germline CDR1 reads SNHLY; CDR2 reads FYNNEI. The trim removed 8 bases at V and 7 bases at J, leaving 10 bases unmatched. The CDR3 covers 14 residues.

This chain uses TRBV7-3 with TRBJ2-1, with TRBD2 identical over 9 bases. The length of the CDR3 is 16 residues. From germline, CDR1 is SGHTA and CDR2 FQGTGA. J gave up 4 bases and V 0 bases, and 4 bases lay outside the gene matches. The CDR3 DNA reads as TGTGCCAGCAGCTTAACCTTGACTAGCGGATACAATGAGCAGTTCTTC. Protein: CASSLTLTSGYNEQFF.

The rearrangement uses TRBV6-5 and TRBJ1-4; TRBD1 matches at 9 bases. The CDR3 has 16 amino acids. V trimming: 2 bases; J trimming: 8 bases; junction bases outside the gene matches: 9. Germline lookup yields CDR1 MNHEY and CDR2 SVGAGI. The CDR3, as DNA: TGTGCCAGCAGTTACACGTCCGGGACAGGGCCCGAAAAACTGTTTTTT. It specifies CASSYTSGTGPEKLFF.

In this sample, this clone turned up once. This rearrangement joins TRBV27 to TRBJ2-6; maybe TRBD1 (5 bases). This CDR3 has 15 residues. From germline, CDR1 is MNHEY and CDR2 SMNVEV (reference sequence). V lost 4 bases and J 4 bases, leaving 11 bases between the germline ends. CDR3 nucleotides: TGTGCCAGCAGTTCGCCAGGGTGGGGGGCCAACGTCCTGACTTTC. Residues: CASSSPGWGANVLTF.

This chain joins TRBV30 and TRBJ2-3; D is possibly TRBD2 (5 bases). V lost 3 bases and J lost 1, with 11 bases in between. CDR3 size: 14 residues. Germline CDR1 GTSNPN, CDR2 SVGIG (reference sequence). CDR3 in amino acids: CAWRRADRTDTQYF. As DNA, the CDR3 is TGTGCCTGGAGAAGAGCGGACCGCACAGATACGCAGTATTTT.

This clone was observed a few times. The sample has other DNA sequences that encode this CDR3 too. This chain uses TRBV30 with TRBJ1-5; unclear D gene. V was pared by 4 bases and J by 2 bases, with 6 bases between. CDR1 and CDR2 (germline): GTSNPN, SVGIG (reference sequence). This CDR3 comprises 12 residues. Here the CDR3 reads CAWTRGNQPQHF. The CDR3 DNA is TGTGCCTGGACGAGGGGCAATCAGCCCCAGCATTTT.

The rearrangement links TRBV5-1 to TRBJ2-5, with D possibly matching TRBD2 (6 bases). V was shortened by 4 bases and J by 4 bases, with 14 bases between the two germline ends. CDR1 SGHRS and CDR2 YFSETQ come from the germline V gene. The CDR3 extends over 14 amino acids. CDR3 residues: CASSPGTLGETQYF. The CDR3 coding sequence is TGCGCCAGCAGCCCCGGGACTCTGGGAGAGACCCAGTACTTC.

About this clone itself: Other DNA variants within this sample encode the same CDR3. The rearrangement uses TRBV6-5 and TRBJ2-7; D is undetermined. Trimming took off 6 bases at V and 5 bases at J, with 11 bases between the two ends. This CDR3 has 12 residues. CDR1 MNHEY and CDR2 SVGAGI come from the germline V gene. The CDR3 DNA sequence: TGTGCCAGCAGCCGTAGTGGGGACGAGCAGTACTTC. Translating gives CASSRSGDEQYF.

This clone showed up just once. The chain combines TRBV27 with TRBJ2-3; no firm D call. This CDR3 is built from 12 residues. Germline lookup yields CDR1 MNHEY and CDR2 SMNVEV (reference sequence). V was trimmed by 3 bases and J by 6 bases, leaving 7 bases between them. The CDR3: CASSLTRDTQYF. The CDR3 region has the DNA TGTGCCAGCAGTTTGACGAGGGATACGCAGTATTTT.

V gene TRBV2 combines with J gene TRBJ1-1, with a possible D match to TRBD1 (5 bases). The CDR3 covers 15 residues. V shed 4 bases and J shed 4 bases, with 16 bases lying between them. Germline loops: CDR1 SNHLY, CDR2 FYNNEI. The CDR3 DNA reads as TGTGCCAGCAGTGTTGACCAGGGTCTCGGCACTGAAGCTTTCTTT. It codes for CASSVDQGLGTEAFF. The full variable domain, its missing parts supplied by reference TRBV2 and TRBJ1-1, is EPEVTQTPSHQVTQMGQEVILRCVPISNHLYFYWYRQILGQKVEFLVSFYNNEISEKSEIFDDQFSVERPDGSNFTLKIRSTKLEDSAMYFCASSVDQGLGTEAFFGQGTRLTVV.

V usage is TRBV19 and J usage is TRBJ2-7; 8 nucleotides agree with TRBD1. The CDR3 is 13 amino acids. Germline lookup yields CDR1 LNHDA and CDR2 SQIVND (reference sequence). J gave up 6 bases and V 6 bases, and 7 bases lay outside the gene matches. The CDR3 loop is CASRVEQGGEQYF. CDR3 bases: TGTGCCAGTAGAGTCGAACAGGGGGGCGAGCAGTACTTC.

This chain uses TRBV7-2 with TRBJ1-6, with 10 positions matching TRBD1. The germline CDR1 and CDR2 sequences are SGHTA and FQGNSA. CDR3 length: 15 amino acids. V lost 7 bases and J lost 8; bases outside the gene matches: 8. DNA for the CDR3: TGTGCCAGCACCCCCCAGGGACAGGGGCATTCACCCCTCCACTTT. Amino acids: CASTPQGQGHSPLHF.

With respect to this clone: Other DNA sequences within the sample encode an identical CDR3. The chain links TRBV7-2 to TRBJ2-7; D might be TRBD1 (5 bases). This CDR3 has 13 amino acids. Looked up from germline, CDR1 is SGHTA and CDR2 is FQGNSA. The V gene lost 4 bases and the J gene lost 1 base, with 8 bases spanning the gap. This CDR3 reads CASSSQGSYEQYF. CDR3 DNA sequence: TGTGCCAGCAGCTCTCAGGGTTCCTACGAGCAGTACTTC.